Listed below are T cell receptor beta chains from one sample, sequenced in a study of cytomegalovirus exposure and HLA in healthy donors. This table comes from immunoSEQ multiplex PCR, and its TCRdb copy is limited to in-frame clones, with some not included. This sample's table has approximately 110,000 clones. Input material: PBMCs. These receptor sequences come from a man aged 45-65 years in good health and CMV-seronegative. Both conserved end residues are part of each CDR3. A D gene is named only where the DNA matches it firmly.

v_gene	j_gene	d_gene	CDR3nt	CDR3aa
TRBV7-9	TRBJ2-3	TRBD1	TGTGCCAGCAGCACAACCCTCAGGGGGCCAAGCACAGATACGCAGTATTTT	CASSTTLRGPSTDTQYF
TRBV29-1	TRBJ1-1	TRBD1	TGCAGCGTTGAGGTAGGGGGCGCGGGTACGGCTTTCTTT	CSVEVGGAGTAFF
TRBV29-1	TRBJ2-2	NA	TGCAGCGCTGCAGCCGGGGACACCGGGGAGCTGTTTTTT	CSAAAGDTGELFF
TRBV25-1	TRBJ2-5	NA	TGTGCCAGCAGTGTTACACCGGGGGGCACAGACCCAGGGGAGACCCAGTACTTC	CASSVTPGGTDPGETQYF
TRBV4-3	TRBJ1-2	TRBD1	TGCGCCAACAGCCAAAGGACAGGGGGCTGGAATGGCTACACCTTC	CANSQRTGGWNGYTF
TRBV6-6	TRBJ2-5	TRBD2	TGTGCCAGCAGTTACTCGTTAGCGGGAGGTGAGACCCAGTACTTC	CASSYSLAGGETQYF
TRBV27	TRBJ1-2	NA	TGTGCCAGCAGTTTAGAGGGAGGGCTCAATGGCTACACCTTC	CASSLEGGLNGYTF
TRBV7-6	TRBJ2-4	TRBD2	TGTGCCAGCAGCCCCGGACTAGCGGTAGCCAAAAACATTCAGTACTTC	CASSPGLAVAKNIQYF
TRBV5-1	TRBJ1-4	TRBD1	TGCGCCAGCAGCCTAACCGGGACAGGGGATGAAAAACTGTTTTTT	CASSLTGTGDEKLFF
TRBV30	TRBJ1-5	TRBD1	TGTGCCTGGAGTCTCAGCAGGGGGGACCTTAATAGCAATCAGCCCCAGCATTTT	CAWSLSRGDLNSNQPQHF
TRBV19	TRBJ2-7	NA	TGTGCCAGTACCCCCTCGAAAGGGAGCCGGACGGGGAATCCATACGAGCAGTACTTC	CASTPSKGSRTGNPYEQYF
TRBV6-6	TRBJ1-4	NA	TGTGCCAGCGGGGGGGCCAGGGACTTCGATGAAAAACTGTTTTTT	CASGGARDFDEKLFF
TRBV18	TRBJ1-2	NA	TGTGCCAGCTCATCAACGGGGGGGAACTATGGCTACACCTTC	CASSSTGGNYGYTF
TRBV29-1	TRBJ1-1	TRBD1	TGCAGCGTCCGGACAGGAGGGTTGAACACTGAAGCTTTCTTT	CSVRTGGLNTEAFF
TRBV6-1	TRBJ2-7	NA	TGTGCCAGCAGTGAATTTGTGAAGTCCTACGAGCAGTACTTC	CASSEFVKSYEQYF
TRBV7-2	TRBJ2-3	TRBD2	TGTGCCAGCAGTACGGGCGGGGGGTCGGATACGCAGTATTTT	CASSTGGGSDTQYF
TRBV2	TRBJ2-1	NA	TGTGCCAGCAATACCCTCGGAGCACGCATACCATACAATGAGCAGTTCTTC	CASNTLGARIPYNEQFF
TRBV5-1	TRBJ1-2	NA	TGCGCCAGCAGCTCCACCACCGTCGCGGTGGCGAAGGGCTACACCTTC	CASSSTTVAVAKGYTF
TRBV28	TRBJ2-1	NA	TGTGCCAGCAGTTTGGCGGGGAGCTCCTACAATGAGCAGTTCTTC	CASSLAGSSYNEQFF
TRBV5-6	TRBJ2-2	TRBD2	TGTGCCAGCAGCATACTAGCGGGAGTAGGAACCGGGGAGCTGTTTTTT	CASSILAGVGTGELFF
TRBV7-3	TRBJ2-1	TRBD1	TGTGCCAGCAGCTCGGACAGGGGTGATGGCTCCTACAATGAGCAGTTCTTC	CASSSDRGDGSYNEQFF
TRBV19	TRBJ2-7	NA	TGTGCCAGTAGTATATGGCTCGCCAGCTCCTACGAGCAGTACTTC	CASSIWLASSYEQYF
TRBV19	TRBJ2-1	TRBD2	TGTGCCAGTAGTATAATAGCGGGAGCAGGCTATGAGCAGTTCTTC	CASSIIAGAGYEQFF
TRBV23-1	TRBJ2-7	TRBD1	TGCGCCAGCACCCCTCTCCCCGGGACAGCGGACTACGAGCAGTACTTC	CASTPLPGTADYEQYF
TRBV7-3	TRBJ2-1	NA	TGTGCCAGCAGCTTAAGGGGCGGTTTATCGCAGTTCTTC	CASSLRGGLSQFF
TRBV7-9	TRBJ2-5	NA	TGTGCCAGCAGCCCTCGAGAGACCCAGTACTTC	CASSPRETQYF
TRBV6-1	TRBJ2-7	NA	TGTGCCAGCAGTGAAGTCCAGGAGCAGTACTTC	CASSEVQEQYF
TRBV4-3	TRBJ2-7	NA	TGCGCCAGCAGCCAAGATCGTCTTAGGAGCTCCTACGAGCAGTACTTC	CASSQDRLRSSYEQYF
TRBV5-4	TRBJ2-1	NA	TGTGCCAGCAGCTCGACAGGTTCTTCCTACAATGAGCAGTTCTTC	CASSSTGSSYNEQFF
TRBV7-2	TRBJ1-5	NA	TGTGCCAGCAGCTTGGGGGGAATACGTCAGCCCCAGCATTTT	CASSLGGIRQPQHF
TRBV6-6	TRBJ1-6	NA	TGTGCCAGCCACAGGGATTCACCCCTCCACTTT	CASHRDSPLHF
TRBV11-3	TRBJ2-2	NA	TGTGCCAGCAGCTTATTTCTCAACACCGGGGAGCTGTTTTTT	CASSLFLNTGELFF
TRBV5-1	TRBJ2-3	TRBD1	TGCGCCAGCAGCTCCACGCCCTTGCATGGGACAGGGGGCCCCACAGATACGCAGTATTTT	CASSSTPLHGTGGPTDTQYF
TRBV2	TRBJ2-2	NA	TGTGCCAGCAGGGTGAGGACACTCACCGGGGAGCTGTTTTTT	CASRVRTLTGELFF
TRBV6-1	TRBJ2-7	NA	TGTGCCAGCAGGGCCCAGGGGAGCTCCTACGAGCAGTACTTC	CASRAQGSSYEQYF